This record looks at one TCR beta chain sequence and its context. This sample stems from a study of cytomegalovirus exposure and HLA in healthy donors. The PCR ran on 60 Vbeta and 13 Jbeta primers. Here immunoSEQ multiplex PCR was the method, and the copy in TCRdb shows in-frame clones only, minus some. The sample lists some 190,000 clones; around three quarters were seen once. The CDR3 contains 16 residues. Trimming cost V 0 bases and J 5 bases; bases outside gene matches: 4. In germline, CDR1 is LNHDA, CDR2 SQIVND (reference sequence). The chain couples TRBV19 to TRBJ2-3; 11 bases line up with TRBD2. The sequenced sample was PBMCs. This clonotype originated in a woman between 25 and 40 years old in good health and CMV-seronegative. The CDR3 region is CASSIDVAGGRDTQYF. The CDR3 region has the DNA TGTGCCAGTAGTATAGATGTAGCGGGGGGGCGAGATACGCAGTATTTT.